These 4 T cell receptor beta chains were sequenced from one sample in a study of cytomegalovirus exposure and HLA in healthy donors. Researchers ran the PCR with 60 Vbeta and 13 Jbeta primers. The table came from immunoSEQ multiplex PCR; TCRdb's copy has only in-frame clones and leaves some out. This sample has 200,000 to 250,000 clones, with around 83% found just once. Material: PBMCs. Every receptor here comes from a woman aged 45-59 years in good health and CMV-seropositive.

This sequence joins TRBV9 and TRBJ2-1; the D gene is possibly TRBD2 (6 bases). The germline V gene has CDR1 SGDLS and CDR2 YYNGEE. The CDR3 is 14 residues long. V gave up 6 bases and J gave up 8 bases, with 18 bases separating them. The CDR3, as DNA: TGTGCCAGCACCTCGACGGGGGATAGCGATGAGCAGTTCTTC. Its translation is CASTSTGDSDEQFF.

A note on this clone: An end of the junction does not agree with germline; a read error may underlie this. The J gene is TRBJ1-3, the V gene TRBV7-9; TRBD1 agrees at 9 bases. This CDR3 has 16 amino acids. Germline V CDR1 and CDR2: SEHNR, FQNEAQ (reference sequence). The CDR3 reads CSSSPWGQGGGNTIYF. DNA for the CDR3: TGTTCCAGCAGCCCCTGGGGACAGGGCGGCGGAAACACCATATATTTT.

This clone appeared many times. CDR3 DNA: TGCGCCAGCAGCCAAAATCTAGCGGAAAACATTCAGTACTTC. Its translation is CASSQNLAENIQYF. The genes are TRBV4-3 and TRBJ2-4; 7 nucleotides align to TRBD2. After removal of 2 bases from V and 5 bases from J, the junction contained 3 bases not matched to a gene. This CDR3 is 14 amino acids long. Germline V gives CDR1 LGHNA, CDR2 YSLEER.

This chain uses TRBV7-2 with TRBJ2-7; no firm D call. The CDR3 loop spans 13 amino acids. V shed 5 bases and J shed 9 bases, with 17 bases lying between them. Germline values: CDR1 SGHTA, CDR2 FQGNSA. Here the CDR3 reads CASSLPSTTRQYF. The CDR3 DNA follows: TGTGCCAGCAGCCTTCCCTCAACCACCAGGCAGTACTTC.